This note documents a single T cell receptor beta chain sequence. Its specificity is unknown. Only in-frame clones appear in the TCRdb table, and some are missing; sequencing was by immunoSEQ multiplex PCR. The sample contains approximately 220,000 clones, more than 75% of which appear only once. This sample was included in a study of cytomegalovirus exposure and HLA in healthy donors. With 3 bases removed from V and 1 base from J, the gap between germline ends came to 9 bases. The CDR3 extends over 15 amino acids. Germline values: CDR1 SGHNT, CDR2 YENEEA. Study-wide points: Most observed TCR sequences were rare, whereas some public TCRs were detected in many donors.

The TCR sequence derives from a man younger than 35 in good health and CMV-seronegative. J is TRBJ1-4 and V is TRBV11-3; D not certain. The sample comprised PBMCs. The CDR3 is CASSLSGGTNEKLFF. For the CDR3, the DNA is TGTGCCAGCAGCTTGAGTGGCGGAACTAATGAAAAACTGTTTTTT.